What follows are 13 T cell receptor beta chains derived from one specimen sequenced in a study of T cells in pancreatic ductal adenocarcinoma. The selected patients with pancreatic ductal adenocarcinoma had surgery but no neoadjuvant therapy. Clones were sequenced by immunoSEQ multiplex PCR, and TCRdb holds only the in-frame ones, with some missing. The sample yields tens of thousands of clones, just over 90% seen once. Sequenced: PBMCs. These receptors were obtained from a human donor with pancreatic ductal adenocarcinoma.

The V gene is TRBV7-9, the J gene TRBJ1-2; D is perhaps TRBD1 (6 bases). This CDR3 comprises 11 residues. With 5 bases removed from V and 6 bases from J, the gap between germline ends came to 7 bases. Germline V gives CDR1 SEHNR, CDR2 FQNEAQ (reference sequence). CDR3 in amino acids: CASSNRDGYTF. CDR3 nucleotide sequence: TGTGCCAGCAGCAACAGGGATGGCTACACCTTC.

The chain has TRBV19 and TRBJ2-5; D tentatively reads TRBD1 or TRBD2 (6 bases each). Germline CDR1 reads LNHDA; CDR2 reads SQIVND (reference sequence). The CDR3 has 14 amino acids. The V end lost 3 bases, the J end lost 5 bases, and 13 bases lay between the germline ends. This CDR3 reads CASSIRGVEETQYF. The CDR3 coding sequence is TGTGCCAGTAGTATTAGGGGGGTCGAGGAGACCCAGTACTTC.

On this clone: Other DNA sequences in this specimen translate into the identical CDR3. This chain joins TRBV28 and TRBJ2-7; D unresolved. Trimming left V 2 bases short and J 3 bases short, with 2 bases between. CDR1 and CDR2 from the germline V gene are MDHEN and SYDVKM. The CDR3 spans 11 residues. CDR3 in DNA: TGTGCCAGCAGTTTAGGCTACGAGCAGTACTTC. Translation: CASSLGYEQYF. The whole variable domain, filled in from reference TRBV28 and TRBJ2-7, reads DVKVTQSSRYLVKRTGEKVFLECVQDMDHENMFWYRQDPGLGLRLIYFSYDVKMKEKGDIPEGYSVSREKKERFSLILESASTNQTSMYLCASSLGYEQYFGPGTRLTVT.

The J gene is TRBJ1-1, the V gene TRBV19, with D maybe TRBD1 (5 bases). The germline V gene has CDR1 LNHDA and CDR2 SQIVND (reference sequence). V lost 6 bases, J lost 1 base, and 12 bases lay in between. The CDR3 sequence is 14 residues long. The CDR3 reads CASRKEGKNTEAFF. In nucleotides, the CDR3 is TGTGCCAGTAGGAAGGAGGGGAAGAACACTGAAGCTTTCTTT.

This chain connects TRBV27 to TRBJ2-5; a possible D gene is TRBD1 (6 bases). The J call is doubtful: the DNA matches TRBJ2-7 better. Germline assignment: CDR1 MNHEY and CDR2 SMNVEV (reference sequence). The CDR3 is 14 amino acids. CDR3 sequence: CASSLTTGSYEQYF. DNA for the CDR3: TGTGCCAGCAGTTTGACCACAGGGTCCTACGAGCAGTACTTC.

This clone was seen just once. CDR3 coding DNA: TGTGCCAGCAGCCAAGGAGGGACCGAGCAGTACTTC. Its protein product is CASSQGGTEQYF. The V call is TRBV14, the J call TRBJ2-7; D may be TRBD1 or TRBD2 (5 bases each). V lost 1 base and J lost 6, with 7 bases in between. There are 12 residues in the CDR3. Germline CDR1 is SGHDN and CDR2 is FVKESK.

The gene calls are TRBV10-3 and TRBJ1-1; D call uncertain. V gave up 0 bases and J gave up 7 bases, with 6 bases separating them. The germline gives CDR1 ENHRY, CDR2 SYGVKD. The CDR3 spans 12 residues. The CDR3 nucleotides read TGTGCCATCAGTGAGTCACCCGGTGAAGCTTTCTTT. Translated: CAISESPGEAFF.

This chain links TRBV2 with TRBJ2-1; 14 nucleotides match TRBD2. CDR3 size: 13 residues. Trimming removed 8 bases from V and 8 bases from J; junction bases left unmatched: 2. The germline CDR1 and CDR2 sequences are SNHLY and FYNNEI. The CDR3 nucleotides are TGTGCCAGCTGGGGACTAGCGGGAGATGAGCAGTTCTTC. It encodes CASWGLAGDEQFF.

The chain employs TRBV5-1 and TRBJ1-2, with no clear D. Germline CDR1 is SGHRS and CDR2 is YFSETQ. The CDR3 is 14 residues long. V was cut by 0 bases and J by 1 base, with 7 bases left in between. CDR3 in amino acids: CASSLAGVNYGYTF. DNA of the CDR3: TGCGCCAGCAGCTTGGCCGGTGTTAACTATGGCTACACCTTC.

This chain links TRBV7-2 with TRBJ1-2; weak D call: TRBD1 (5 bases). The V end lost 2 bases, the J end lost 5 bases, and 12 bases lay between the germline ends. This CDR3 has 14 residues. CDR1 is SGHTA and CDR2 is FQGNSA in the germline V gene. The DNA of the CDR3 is TGTGCCAGCAGCTTAACCCGGCAGGGTTATGGCTACACCTTC. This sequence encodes CASSLTRQGYGYTF.

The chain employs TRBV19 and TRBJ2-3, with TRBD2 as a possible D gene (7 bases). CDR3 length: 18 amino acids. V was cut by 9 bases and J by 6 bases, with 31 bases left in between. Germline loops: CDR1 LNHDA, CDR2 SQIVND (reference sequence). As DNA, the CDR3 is TGTGCCAGGGGAGGGGGAGTCGTCCTCAGCAGGCCACCGGATACGCAGTATTTT. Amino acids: CARGGGVVLSRPPDTQYF.

In DNA form, the CDR3 reads TGTGCCAGTAGTATCGACGGGGGCGGCTACACCTTC. Translation: CASSIDGGGYTF. The chain joins TRBV19 to TRBJ1-2; perhaps TRBD1 as D (6 bases). The germline V gene has CDR1 LNHDA and CDR2 SQIVND (reference sequence). Trimming shortened V by 3 bases and J by 8 bases, and 10 bases separated the two germline ends. The length of the CDR3 is 12 residues.

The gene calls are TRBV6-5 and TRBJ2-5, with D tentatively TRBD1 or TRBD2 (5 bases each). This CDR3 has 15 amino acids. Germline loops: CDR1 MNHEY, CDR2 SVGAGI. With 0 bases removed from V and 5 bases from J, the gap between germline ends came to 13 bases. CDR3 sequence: CASSYSRGAWETQYF. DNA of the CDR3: TGTGCCAGCAGTTACTCGAGGGGCGCCTGGGAGACCCAGTACTTC.